This T cell receptor beta chain originates from a study of CD8 T cells in ankylosing spondylitis. Points from the study as a whole: Disease-associated clones were CD8+ and fairly uncommon in peripheral blood. Some motif variants were previously reported in reactive arthritis synovial fluid and blood. Disease-linked clones reportedly concentrated significantly in matched ankylosing spondylitis synovial fluid. Among TCR beta sequences, a motif of fewer than 10 highly homologous variants appeared characteristic of ankylosing spondylitis blood.

This clonotype was recorded many times. The antigen remains unidentified. Preparation of TCR beta libraries was done by quantitative 5'-RACE with molecular barcodes. TCRdb independently ran MiXCR on the 5' RACE reads; one entry per CDR3 protein. The sample consists of 200,000 to 250,000 distinct CDR3 sequences, around 17% of them appearing once. The germline V gene encodes CDR1 SQVTM and CDR2 ANQGSEA. The CDR3 is 10 residues long. Deletions cut 6 bases from V and 6 bases from J, with 7 bases between. The source of this sequence is a male donor with ankylosing spondylitis. The sample was blood, either unsorted or a sorted T cell fraction (not recorded which). The chain joins TRBV29-1 to TRBJ2-3; D is ambiguous. As DNA, the CDR3 is TGCAGCGTCTGGGTTGATACGCAGTATTTT. This gives the protein CSVWVDTQYF.